Each of the 15 T cell receptor beta chains below was sequenced from the same sample in a study of T cell responses to AZD1222 COVID-19 vaccine. TCRdb's copy holds only in-frame clones and misses some; the assay was immunoSEQ multiplex PCR. The sample records more than 150,000 clones, 94% being singletons. The sequences come from peripheral blood, collected 28 days after the second AZD1222 dose. The source of these receptors is an adult who received the AZD1222 COVID-19 vaccine.

The J gene is TRBJ1-5, the V gene TRBV19; D unresolved. The germline CDR1 and CDR2 sequences are LNHDA and SQIVND (reference sequence). CDR3 length: 13 residues. V dropped 5 bases and J dropped 3 bases, with 8 bases sitting between them. The CDR3 DNA reads as TGTGCCAGTAGTCCACTCCTCAATCAGCCCCAGCATTTT. Amino acid sequence: CASSPLLNQPQHF.

This clone appeared once. The rearrangement uses TRBV7-2 and TRBJ2-7; D gene uncertain. The V end lost 3 bases, the J end lost 0 bases, and 9 bases lay between the germline ends. The germline V gene has CDR1 SGHTA and CDR2 FQGNSA. CDR3 length: 14 amino acids. In nucleotides, the CDR3 is TGTGCCAGCAGCTTTTCCAGAAACTCCTACGAGCAGTACTTC. This translates into CASSFSRNSYEQYF.

This chain joins TRBV30 and TRBJ1-5; D gene uncertain. V gave up 1 base and J gave up 5 bases, with 9 bases separating them. Germline lookup yields CDR1 GTSNPN and CDR2 SVGIG (reference sequence). The CDR3 covers 13 residues. The CDR3 protein is CAWSARGDQPQHF. The CDR3 region has the DNA TGTGCCTGGAGTGCCCGGGGAGATCAGCCCCAGCATTTT.

V is TRBV5-1 and J is TRBJ2-1, with 15 positions matching TRBD2. CDR1 SGHRS and CDR2 YFSETQ come from the germline V gene. The V gene end was trimmed by 4 bases and the J gene end by 4 bases; junction bases not matched to a gene: 3. The CDR3 has 16 amino acids. The CDR3 DNA is TGCGCCAGCAGCCCTGGACTAGCGGGAGGGTACAATGAGCAGTTCTTC. Its translation: CASSPGLAGGYNEQFF.

This clone has just one count. The chain has TRBV19 and TRBJ1-4; no definite D call. The CDR3 sequence is 16 residues long. Deletions cut 4 bases from V and 8 bases from J, with 20 bases between. Germline V lookup: CDR1 LNHDA, CDR2 SQIVND (reference sequence). The CDR3 here is CASSSSLPAGREKLFF. The CDR3, as DNA: TGTGCCAGTAGTAGTAGTCTCCCGGCCGGAAGGGAAAAACTGTTTTTT.

The J gene is TRBJ2-2, the V gene TRBV19; no definite D call. Germline V gene sequence: CDR1 LNHDA, CDR2 SQIVND (reference sequence). V lost 3 bases and J lost 7, with 12 bases in between. The CDR3 totals 14 residues. CDR3 region: CASSIPGARGELFF. The CDR3, as DNA: TGTGCCAGTAGTATCCCAGGAGCCCGCGGGGAGCTGTTTTTT. The entire variable domain, with the rest obtained from reference TRBV19 and TRBJ2-2, is as follows: DGGITQSPKYLFRKEGQNVTLSCEQNLNHDAMYWYRQDPGQGLRLIYYSQIVNDFQKGDIAEGYSVSREKKESFPLTVTSAQKNPTAFYLCASSIPGARGELFFGEGSRLTVL.

The genes are TRBV2 and TRBJ1-1; D call uncertain. In germline, CDR1 is SNHLY, CDR2 FYNNEI. This CDR3 is 13 amino acids long. V lost 3 bases to trimming and J lost 10 bases, with 15 bases between them. The CDR3 DNA reads TGTGCCAGCAGTGATCTGGTCGGGGTGAGAGCTTTCTTT. Residues: CASSDLVGVRAFF.

The chain joins TRBV11-3 to TRBJ2-2; D gene uncertain. Trimming stripped 1 base from V and 0 bases from J, with 3 bases between. The CDR3 length is 14 residues. Germline V gene lookup returns CDR1 SGHNT and CDR2 YENEEA. CDR3 amino acids: CASSLVSNTGELFF. DNA of the CDR3: TGTGCCAGCAGCTTAGTTTCGAACACCGGGGAGCTGTTTTTT.

The chain uses TRBV28 and TRBJ1-1, with TRBD1 as a possible D gene (6 bases). Per germline, CDR1 MDHEN and CDR2 SYDVKM. CDR3 length equals 14 residues. The ends were cut back, 6 bases at V and 1 base at J, with 12 bases in the middle. CDR3 residues: CASSSDRRNTEAFF. The CDR3 nucleotides are TGTGCCAGCAGCTCCGACAGGAGGAACACTGAAGCTTTCTTT.

Of note for this clone: The sample carries other DNA sequences with the same CDR3. The chain is built from TRBV11-3 and TRBJ1-1; no definite D call. The CDR3 spans 13 residues. V was shortened by 2 bases and J by 3 bases, with 7 bases between the two germline ends. From germline, CDR1 is SGHNT and CDR2 YENEEA. The CDR3 region has the DNA TGTGCCAGCAGCTTAAGGTTAGACACTGAAGCTTTCTTT. This encodes CASSLRLDTEAFF.

This clone was recorded once. The chain carries TRBV5-1 and TRBJ1-1; 8 positions agree with TRBD1. CDR1 and CDR2 (germline): SGHRS, YFSETQ. The ends lost 5 bases at V and 1 base at J; junction bases unmatched: 10. This CDR3 spans 16 amino acids. The CDR3 DNA reads as TGCGCCAGCAGTCAAACAGGGGGACAAGGGAACACTGAAGCTTTCTTT. This encodes CASSQTGGQGNTEAFF.

CDR3 in DNA: TGTGCTAGTGGTTCCTCCGGACAGGTGGATGAAAAACTGTTTTTT. This translates into CASGSSGQVDEKLFF. This chain joins TRBV12-5 and TRBJ1-4; 7 bases align to TRBD1. After removal of 4 bases from V and 6 bases from J, the junction contained 8 bases not matched to a gene. The germline CDR1 and CDR2 sequences are LGHNT and FRNRAP. The CDR3 has 15 residues.

This CDR3 reads CASSYGGSGSTEAFF. CDR3 sequence (DNA): TGTGCCAGCAGTTACGGGGGGAGTGGAAGCACTGAAGCTTTCTTT. V and J are TRBV6-5 and TRBJ1-1; TRBD1 is a possible D gene (5 bases). The CDR3 contains 15 residues. Germline CDR1 and CDR2: MNHEY and SVGAGI. V was trimmed by 2 bases and J by 4 bases, leaving 14 bases between them.

The genes are TRBV28 and TRBJ1-1; D is perhaps TRBD1 (6 bases). The germline CDR1 and CDR2 sequences are MDHEN and SYDVKM. This CDR3 region has 15 residues. The V and J ends lost 5 bases and 4 bases respectively, with 17 bases between them. CDR3 nucleotide sequence: TGTGCCAGCAGTCTCAAGGCAACAGGGAGCACTGAAGCTTTCTTT. Translating gives CASSLKATGSTEAFF.

The count of this clone is one. The chain recombines TRBV19 with TRBJ2-1, with D possibly being TRBD1 (5 bases). This CDR3 comprises 12 residues. Trimming left V 4 bases short and J 5 bases short, with 6 bases between. Germline CDR1 reads LNHDA; CDR2 reads SQIVND (reference sequence). DNA for the CDR3: TGTGCCAGTAGTAGCAGGGACAATGAGCAGTTCTTC. It yields the protein CASSSRDNEQFF.